The source of this T cell receptor (beta chain) is a study of T-cell memory formation after mild COVID-19. Points from the study as a whole: The study detected some responding clones in pre-infection memory, suggesting cross-reactive memory joined.

The authors produced TCR alpha and TCR beta cDNA libraries with sample barcodes and UMIs by 5'RACE using constant-segment primers. Using its own MiXCR run on the 5' RACE reads, TCRdb lists one record per CDR3 protein. The repertoire holds approximately 400,000 distinct CDR3 sequences, roughly 18% seen once, with about 22% in the top ten. About this clonotype itself: Its specificity is unknown. One end of the junction varies from germline; a read error may be responsible.

The receptor's source is a young man who had mild COVID-19 (a few samples of this study predate the infection). Cell type and time point are not known. Sequencing input: PBMCs or a T cell subset sorted from them (not recorded which).

CDR3 in amino acids: CASRHGDRGFGYTF. For the CDR3, the DNA is TGTGCCAGCCGCCACGGGGACAGGGGGTTTGGCTACACCTTC. The chain carries TRBV3-1 and TRBJ1-2; TRBD1 matches 11 bases. Germline V gene data show CDR1 as LGHDT and CDR2 as YNNKEL (reference sequence). The CDR3 spans 14 residues.